The clone carrying this TCR beta chain was found many times. Its cognate antigen is unknown. The sample comes from a study of T cell clonality in common variable immunodeficiency. Notes on the study in general: Compared with controls, CVID subjects had fewer shared TCRbeta clones. Fewer deletions and N-nucleotide insertions were reportedly seen in common variable immunodeficiency TCR beta sequences.

Generated by immunoSEQ multiplex PCR, the TCRdb table keeps only in-frame clones and is missing some. This sample carries around 60,000 clones, none of them present only once. Both groups were predominantly of Caucasian heritage. The sequence was obtained from a person aged 18 to 75 in good health. The sequenced material came from peripheral blood mononuclear cells.

CDR3 bases read: TGTGCCTGGAGTGCTCGGAGTGGGCCCCAAGAGACC. It translates to CAWSARSGPQET. The whole CDR3 is CAWSARSGPQETQYF. The J gene is TRBJ2-5, the V gene TRBV30; D remains ambiguous. The read ends 3 residues early relative to the CDR3; the germline J gene fills the gap. This CDR3 is built from 15 residues. V gave up 1 base and J gave up 1 base, with 13 bases separating them. Germline lookup yields CDR1 GTSNPN and CDR2 SVGIG (reference sequence).